Listed below are T cell receptor beta chains from one sample, sequenced in a study of blood T cell repertoires in COVID-19. Data came from immunoSEQ multiplex PCR; TCRdb stores just in-frame clones and leaves some out. The sample shows around 71,000 clones, about four fifths of them seen only once. Source material: peripheral blood. All receptors derive from a woman of 80 years or more with active or convalescent COVID-19. CDR3s include the opening cysteine and the closing phenylalanine or tryptophan. A D gene is named only where the DNA matches it firmly. Not every row has a clone size; where given, it reads once, few, many or a size class.

.,TRBJ2-3,.,TRBV5-1,TGCGCCAGCAGCTTGGAACCGGTGAGCACAGATACGCAGTATTTT,CASSLEPVSTDTQYF
.,TRBJ1-1,TRBD1,TRBV29-1,TGCAGCGTCTATAGACAGGGGTCAGACACTGAAGCTTTCTTT,CSVYRQGSDTEAFF
.,TRBJ1-2,.,TRBV6-6,TGTGCCAGCAGTCCCCAGGGTATTGGCTACACCTTC,CASSPQGIGYTF
.,TRBJ2-1,.,TRBV5-6,TGTGCCAGCAGGTTACGAGAACATGAGCAGTTCTTC,CASRLREHEQFF
.,TRBJ2-7,TRBD1,TRBV7-8,TGTGCCAGCAGCCCCCAGGGGGTTGAGCAGTACTTC,CASSPQGVEQYF
.,TRBJ2-4,.,TRBV4-1,TGCGCCAGCAGCCAAGGGGAGTTTGGCAAAAACATTCAGTACTTC,CASSQGEFGKNIQYF
.,TRBJ2-3,TRBD2,TRBV4-1,TGCGCCAGCAGCCCTCTAGCGGGGGCCAGCACAGATACGCAGTATTTT,CASSPLAGASTDTQYF
few,TRBJ2-2,TRBD2,TRBV25-1,TGTGCCAGCATGGCTGTGGGGCTAGCGGGGAACACCGGGGAGCTGTTTTTT,CASMAVGLAGNTGELFF
.,TRBJ2-7,TRBD1,TRBV7-2,TGTGCCAGCAGCTACTACGGGACAGGGGGCGACGAGCAGTACTTC,CASSYYGTGGDEQYF
.,TRBJ1-2,.,TRBV6-6,TGTGCCAGCAGCCTAACCACAGGGCTCGGCTACACCTTC,CASSLTTGLGYTF
.,TRBJ2-5,TRBD2,TRBV6-2/TRBV6-3,TGTGCCAGCAGTTACCGGCTAGCGGGGGGCCCTTACCAAGAGACCCAGTACTTC,CASSYRLAGGPYQETQYF
once,TRBJ2-2,TRBD1,TRBV2,TGTGCCAGCAGTGATCCGGGACAGGGGAACACCGGGGAGCTGTTTTTT,CASSDPGQGNTGELFF
.,TRBJ1-4,.,TRBV3-1/TRBV3-2,TGTGCCAGCAGCCAAGATCTAGTCGGGGGGCTGAGGGAAAAACTGTTTTTT,CASSQDLVGGLREKLFF
.,TRBJ2-1,.,TRBV30,TGTGCCTGGAATTTGGTGGACATTGAGCAGTTCTTC,CAWNLVDIEQFF
.,TRBJ2-7,TRBD2,TRBV19,TGTGCCAGTGGTAGCGGGGGAACCTACGAGCAGTACTTC,CASGSGGTYEQYF
.,TRBJ1-1,.,TRBV30,TGTGCCTGGAGTATAAGGGGATGGAACACTGAAGCTTTCTTT,CAWSIRGWNTEAFF
.,TRBJ1-6,TRBD1,TRBV5-1,TGCGCCAGCAGCGGGGGGGACAGGGCAAATTCACCCCTCCACTTT,CASSGGDRANSPLHF
.,TRBJ2-7,.,TRBV28,TGTGCCAGCAGCCAGGTTGCCTACGAGCAGTACTTC,CASSQVAYEQYF
.,TRBJ1-1,.,TRBV19,TGTGCCAGTAGTATTACAGGGAACACTGAAGCTTTCTTT,CASSITGNTEAFF
.,TRBJ2-7,TRBD1,TRBV2,TGTGCCAGCAGTGAAGGGACAGGGGGTCAACCACAGTACTTC,CASSEGTGGQPQYF
.,TRBJ2-7,.,TRBV21-1,TGTGCCAGCAGCAAAATTAAGAGCGAGCAGTACTTC,CASSKIKSEQYF
once,TRBJ1-4,TRBD1,TRBV3-1/TRBV3-2,TGTGCCAGCAGCCGGGATATGGGACAGGGAAATGAAAAACTGTTTTTT,CASSRDMGQGNEKLFF
.,TRBJ1-6,.,TRBV6-1,TGTGCCAGCAGTGAATTGGAAGAGGGAACGGCCTATAATTCACCCCTCCACTTT,CASSELEEGTAYNSPLHF
.,TRBJ2-2,TRBD1,TRBV5-1,TGCGCCAGCTCCGGGACAGGGAACACCGGGGAGCTGTTTTTT,CASSGTGNTGELFF
once,TRBJ1-4,.,TRBV5-8,TGTGCCAGCAGCCCGAGAGGGTTCCCTAATGAAAAACTGTTTTTT,CASSPRGFPNEKLFF
.,TRBJ1-2,.,TRBV12-3/TRBV12-4,TGTGCCAGCAGTTTAGAGGGGGGGCGAGGCTACACCTTC,CASSLEGGRGYTF
few,TRBJ1-1,.,TRBV25-1,TGTGCCAGCAGTGATTCTCTGGGGGCGCGTAGGACTGAAGCTTTCTTT,CASSDSLGARRTEAFF
.,TRBJ2-1,TRBD2,TRBV9,TGTGCCAGCAGCTTGGGACTAGCGACCCACAATGAGCAGTTCTTC,CASSLGLATHNEQFF
.,TRBJ1-1,.,TRBV4-1,TGCGCCAGCAGCCAAGAGGTAGGGGAGAACACTGAAGCTTTCTTT,CASSQEVGENTEAFF
.,TRBJ2-7,TRBD1,TRBV4-1,TGCGCCAGCAGCCAAGTGAGGACAGGAGGATACGAGCAGTACTTC,CASSQVRTGGYEQYF
once,TRBJ2-3,.,TRBV28,TGTGCCAGCAGTTTCTCACAGGGCTCCACAGATACGCAGTATTTT,CASSFSQGSTDTQYF
.,TRBJ2-1,.,TRBV3-1/TRBV3-2,TGTGCCAGCAGCCAAGATCCAGGTAACTACAATGAGCAGTTCTTC,CASSQDPGNYNEQFF
.,TRBJ2-3,.,TRBV9,TGTGCCAGCAGCGTAACGGGGTTCACAGATACGCAGTATTTT,CASSVTGFTDTQYF
.,TRBJ2-3,TRBD1,TRBV6-5,TGTGCCAGCAGCCGGGGACAGGCGGATACGCAGTATTTT,CASSRGQADTQYF
few,TRBJ1-4,.,TRBV4-3,TGCGCCAGCAGCCAAGGCAAGGGAGGCGGTTCAGAAAAACTGTTTTTT,CASSQGKGGGSEKLFF
.,TRBJ2-7,TRBD1,TRBV3-1/TRBV3-2,TGTGCCAGCAGCCCTAACCGGGACAGGGGTGGCGAGCAGTACTTC,CASSPNRDRGGEQYF
.,TRBJ1-1,.,TRBV30,TGTGCCTGGAGTTTGAGGGGAGGCACTGAAGCTTTCTTT,CAWSLRGGTEAFF
.,TRBJ2-1,TRBD2,TRBV3-1/TRBV3-2,TGTGCCAGCAGCCCGGGACTAGCGGCGAGCTCCTACAATGAGCAGTTCTTC,CASSPGLAASSYNEQFF
.,TRBJ2-7,TRBD1,TRBV29-1,TGCAGCGTTAGGACAGGGGTAGGCGAGCAGTACTTC,CSVRTGVGEQYF
.,TRBJ2-3,TRBD1,TRBV5-4,TGTGCCAGCAGCCTGGGACAGGGGGCCGGAGATACGCAGTATTTT,CASSLGQGAGDTQYF
.,TRBJ1-1,.,TRBV20-1,TGCAGTGCTGCCGACACCCTTGAAGCTTTCTTT,CSAADTLEAFF
once,TRBJ1-5,.,TRBV1,TGCACCAGCAGCCATGAGACAGGGGACAAAGGGGACAATCAGCCCCAGCATTTT,CTSSHETGDKGDNQPQHF
.,TRBJ2-5,.,TRBV6-5,TGTGCCACCGGATCGGGTTCTGCGGAGACCCAGTACTTC,CATGSGSAETQYF
.,TRBJ1-1,.,TRBV4-3,TGCGCCAGCAGCCAAGACCGAAGCGGGAACACTGAAGCTTTCTTT,CASSQDRSGNTEAFF
.,TRBJ1-2,.,TRBV7-2,TGTGCCAGCAGCTTAGCGCCGGGACAAGCTAACTATGGCTACACCTTC,CASSLAPGQANYGYTF
.,TRBJ1-3,.,TRBV5-1,TGCGCCAGCAGTTTTGGGGGGTACGCTGGAAACACCATATATTTT,CASSFGGYAGNTIYF
.,TRBJ1-2,TRBD1,TRBV7-8,TGTGCCAGCAGCTACGACAGGGATGGCTACACCTTC,CASSYDRDGYTF
.,TRBJ1-1,TRBD1,TRBV3-1/TRBV3-2,TGTGCCAGCAGCCAAGCCCTTGGGGGACAGGGGAACACTGAAGCTTTCTTT,CASSQALGGQGNTEAFF
.,TRBJ2-3,TRBD1,TRBV19,TGTGCCAGTAGTATAGACCTAACAGGGGATGTCCCAGATACGCAGTATTTT,CASSIDLTGDVPDTQYF
.,TRBJ1-6,.,TRBV28,TGTGCCAGCAACCGGAGCTCCTATAATTCACCCCTCCACTTT,CASNRSSYNSPLHF
.,TRBJ1-1,.,TRBV6-6,TGTGCCAGCAGTACGGGCGGGGTAGACAAGGAAGAAGCTTTCTTT,CASSTGGVDKEEAFF
.,TRBJ1-4,.,TRBV27,TGTGCCAGCAGCTATCCCCGCCCCTTTCGGGGGACTAATGAAAAACTGTTTTTT,CASSYPRPFRGTNEKLFF
few,TRBJ2-1,TRBD2,TRBV9,TGTGCCAGCAGCGTAGGAGGGCGGGGGGGTATCAATGAGCAGTTCTTC,CASSVGGRGGINEQFF